Listed below are T cell receptor beta chains from one sample, sequenced in a study of cytomegalovirus exposure and HLA in healthy donors. Data came from immunoSEQ multiplex PCR; TCRdb stores just in-frame clones and leaves some out. The table includes 180,000 or so clones, around 80% detected once. The sequenced material came from PBMCs. The origin of the receptors is a girl between 10 and 17 years old in good health and CMV-seropositive. The CDR3 runs from the conserved cysteine through the conserved F or W. Each record gives: CDR3 DNA, CDR3 protein, D gene, J gene, clone size, V gene. A D gene is named only where the DNA matches it firmly. Size is omitted from some rows. Given values are once, few, many or a class for expanded clones.

TGTGCCTGGACTCGGGACAGGGTTAACTATGGCTACACCTTC CAWTRDRVNYGYTF TRBD1 TRBJ1-2 . TRBV30
TGTGCCAGCAGTTTAGCCGGGACAGGGAAGGAAAGTGGCTACACCTTC CASSLAGTGKESGYTF TRBD1 TRBJ1-2 . TRBV27
TGTGCCAGCAGTTTGGTCGACAGGGGACCTAACTATGGCTACACCTTC CASSLVDRGPNYGYTF TRBD1 TRBJ1-2 once TRBV28
TGTGCCAGCAGTTTAACTGAGGGGGCCGGGGAGCTGTTTTTT CASSLTEGAGELFF . TRBJ2-2 . TRBV27
TGTGCCAGCAGTAGACTAGCGGGAGGAGGAGATACGCAGTATTTT CASSRLAGGGDTQYF TRBD2 TRBJ2-3 . TRBV6-5
TGTGCCAGCAGTGACTCTAGGAGTGGGGATACGCAGTATTTT CASSDSRSGDTQYF . TRBJ2-3 . TRBV6-4
TGTGCCAGCAGCACCCGGGGTAGCGGACCCTACAATGAGCAGTTCTTC CASSTRGSGPYNEQFF . TRBJ2-1 . TRBV9
TGTGCCAGCAGTTTACGGAACACCGGGGAGCTGTTTTTT CASSLRNTGELFF . TRBJ2-2 . TRBV27
TGCAGCGTTGGGGGAAGGGACAGTTACTACGAGCAGTACTTC CSVGGRDSYYEQYF TRBD1 TRBJ2-7 . TRBV29-1
TGCAGTGCGGGCAATACGCAGTATTTT CSAGNTQYF . TRBJ2-3 . TRBV20-1
TGCAGCGTTGACGGTTACAGGGGAGAATACGAGCAGTACTTC CSVDGYRGEYEQYF TRBD1 TRBJ2-7 . TRBV29-1
TGTGCCAGCAGCCTAGCGGGGGAGCAGTTCTTC CASSLAGEQFF TRBD2 TRBJ2-1 . TRBV11-3
TGTGCCAGCGAGGCTTCGGGACTAGCGTTGTACGAGCAGTACTTC CASEASGLALYEQYF TRBD2 TRBJ2-7 . TRBV6-1
TGCGCCAGCAGCCAAGCGGGACAGGGGGCATATGAGCAGTTCTTC CASSQAGQGAYEQFF TRBD1 TRBJ2-1 . TRBV4-3
TGTGCCAGCACAAAGGGACTGCAGAAGGGGGAGCTGTTTTTT CASTKGLQKGELFF . TRBJ2-2 . TRBV18
TGTGCCAGCAGAGAGACAGGGTTGGGAAACACCATATATTTT CASRETGLGNTIYF TRBD1 TRBJ1-3 . TRBV28
TGTGCCTGGAGTGTAACCGGGTGGGGCGACACCATATATTTT CAWSVTGWGDTIYF . TRBJ1-3 . TRBV30
TGTGCCAGCAGCTTCACAGGGATCAATCAGCCCCAGCATTTT CASSFTGINQPQHF . TRBJ1-5 . TRBV11-2